The T cell receptor (beta chain) under discussion was sequenced for a study of response to subunit inactivated influenza vaccine. Findings of the study overall: Authors suggested each seasonal flu vaccination may recruit only limited numbers of new T cells.

In TCRdb, the RT-PCR reads were re-called with MiXCR into one record per CDR3 protein. The table shows about 700,000 distinct CDR3 sequences, with about 14% occurring only once. This CDR3 is built from 14 residues. Germline V gene data show CDR1 as LNHNV and CDR2 as YYDKDF (reference sequence). J gave up 1 base and V 6 bases, and 5 bases lay outside the gene matches. As regards this clonotype: The antigen is undetermined.

The TCR was taken from a man aged 45-65 years who received an inactivated influenza vaccine. The chain couples TRBV15 to TRBJ2-5; 7 bases agree with TRBD1. This sample comprised PBMCs from blood, obtained 14 days before vaccination. The CDR3 DNA reads TGTGCCACCAGGCCAACAGGGGCCCAAGAGACCCAGTACTTC. Its translation: CATRPTGAQETQYF. Full variable domain (outside the CDR3, taken from reference TRBV15 and TRBJ2-5): DAMVIQNPRYQVTQFGKPVTLSCSQTLNHNVMYWYQQKSSQAPKLLFHYYDKDFNNEADTPDNFQSRRPNTSFCFLDIRSPGLGDTAMYLCATRPTGAQETQYFGPGTRLLVL.